This T cell receptor beta chain was identified during a study of vaccination and CD4 T cells after COVID-19. Remarks on this clonotype: Antigen specificity is unknown.

J was trimmed by 0 bases and V by 6 bases; bases with no gene match: 6. The CDR3 has 15 amino acids. Treatment meaning: approximately 11-day PBMC culture with coronavirus spike peptide pools or control peptides (ViraFEST assay). Researchers used the Oncomine TCR Beta short-read assay to sequence DNA from cultured CD4+ T cells. TCRdb re-analysed the PCR reads in MiXCR, keeping a single row per CDR3 protein. The sample yields about 30,000 distinct CDR3 sequences, 62% seen once. This rearrangement joins TRBV12-3 or TRBV12-4 to TRBJ2-3; 7 bases align to TRBD1. The TCR comes from a human donor who received a COVID-19 vaccine. This specimen consisted of CD4+ T cells from blood, cultured in vitro, obtained after SARS-CoV-2 vaccination. CDR3: CASSQGQSSTDTQYF. The CDR3 bases are TGTGCCAGCAGCCAGGGACAGTCTAGCACAGATACGCAGTATTTT.